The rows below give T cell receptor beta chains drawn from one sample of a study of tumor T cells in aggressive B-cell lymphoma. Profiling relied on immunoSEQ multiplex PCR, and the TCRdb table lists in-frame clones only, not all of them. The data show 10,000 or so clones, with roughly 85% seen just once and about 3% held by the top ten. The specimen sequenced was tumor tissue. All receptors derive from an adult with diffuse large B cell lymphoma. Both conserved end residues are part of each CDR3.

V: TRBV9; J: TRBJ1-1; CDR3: CASSVAPTAGNTEAFF
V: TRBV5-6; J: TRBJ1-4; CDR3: CASSSRDRVDYEKLFF
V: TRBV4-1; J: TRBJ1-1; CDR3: CASSQATPGQGASEAFF
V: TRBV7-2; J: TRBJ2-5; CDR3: CASSRGLAGGKETQYF
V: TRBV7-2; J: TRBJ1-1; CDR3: CASSVTVMNTEAFF
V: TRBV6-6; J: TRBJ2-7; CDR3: CASTEGAIYEQYF
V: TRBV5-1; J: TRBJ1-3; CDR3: CASSLGTGLGNTIYF
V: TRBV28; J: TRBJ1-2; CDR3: CASSPTGQGAGNGYTF
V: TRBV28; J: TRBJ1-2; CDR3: CASSPSPTGKLGGYTF
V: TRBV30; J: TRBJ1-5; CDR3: CAWSVKEGAFSNQPQHF
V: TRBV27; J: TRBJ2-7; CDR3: CASRIRQGALYEQYF
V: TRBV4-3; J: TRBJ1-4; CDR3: CASSQDRDRGEKLFF
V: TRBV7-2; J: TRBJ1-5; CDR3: CASSAYSGNQPQHF
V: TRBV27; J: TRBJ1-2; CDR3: CASSPGDALGYTF
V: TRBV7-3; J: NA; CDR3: CASSPIGTGDEQYF
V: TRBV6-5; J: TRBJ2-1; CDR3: CASLARNEQFF
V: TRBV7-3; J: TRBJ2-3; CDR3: CASSFQSGGADTQYF
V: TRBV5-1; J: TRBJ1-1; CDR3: CASSDNQGDTEAFF
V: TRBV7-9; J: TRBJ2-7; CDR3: CASSRGGEQYF
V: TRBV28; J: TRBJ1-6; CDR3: CASSSPDGTGGHSALHF
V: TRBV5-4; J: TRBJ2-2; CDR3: CASSRWTGTGVTGELFF
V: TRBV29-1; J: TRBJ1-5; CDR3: CSVVVSGNSNQPQHF
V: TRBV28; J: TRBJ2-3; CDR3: CASSPRGGPTSTDTQYF
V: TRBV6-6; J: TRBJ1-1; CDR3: CASSIQGAEAFF
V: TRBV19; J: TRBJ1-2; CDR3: CASSMMGGGYGYTF
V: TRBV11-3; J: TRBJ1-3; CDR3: CASSLQGIGDTIYF
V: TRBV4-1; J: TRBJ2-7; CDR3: CASSHGGGLYEQYF
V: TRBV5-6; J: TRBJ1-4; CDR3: CASSLEDSANEKLFF
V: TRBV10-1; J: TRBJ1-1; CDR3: CASSEAPWDRDTEAFF
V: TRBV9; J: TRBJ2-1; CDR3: CASSVGTGTYNEQFF